The next 8 T cell receptor beta chains were all read from a single sample in a study of early T cells in non-severe SARS-CoV-2 infection. TCRdb reanalysed the 5' RACE reads using MiXCR and keeps one entry per CDR3 protein. The sample records 45,000 to 70,000 distinct CDR3 sequences, under 7.5% being singletons. The material sequenced was whole blood. The origin of the receptors is an adult who was a healthcare worker with PCR-confirmed SARS-CoV-2 infection or an uninfected control (not recorded which).

Within the sample, this clonotype is medium-sized (0.01 to 0.1%). V gene TRBV5-1 combines with J gene TRBJ2-7, with TRBD2 matching 10 bases. Germline loops: CDR1 SGHRS, CDR2 YFSETQ. Trimming removed 4 bases from V and 2 bases from J; junction bases left unmatched: 6. The CDR3 covers 15 residues. CDR3 residues: CASSISGGPTYEQYF. DNA for the CDR3: TGCGCCAGCAGCATTAGCGGGGGGCCGACCTACGAGCAGTACTTC.

This clonotype has at least ten counts. The chain combines TRBV9 with TRBJ1-2, with 9 positions matching TRBD1. The CDR3 totals 14 residues. The junction had 4 bases not matched to a gene; V was cut back by 3 bases and J by 4 bases. The germline gives CDR1 SGDLS, CDR2 YYNGEE. The CDR3 DNA reads as TGTGCCAGCAGCGCGGGACAGGGTAGCTATGGCTACACCTTC. Translation: CASSAGQGSYGYTF.

Only a few counts were recorded for this clonotype. CDR3 sequence reads: CASSQPYSYEQYF. CDR3 in DNA: TGTGCCAGCAGCCAGCCTTACTCCTACGAGCAGTACTTC. The chain uses TRBV5-5 and TRBJ2-7; D remains unclear. Per germline, CDR1 SGHKS and CDR2 YYEKEE (reference sequence). Trimming removed 4 bases at V and 0 bases at J, with 8 bases between. The CDR3 consists of 13 residues. The variable domain in full, completed from reference TRBV5-5 and TRBJ2-7, reads DAGVTQSPTHLIKTRGQQVTLRCSPISGHKSVSWYQQVLGQGPQFIFQYYEKEERGRGNFPDRFSARQFPNYSSELNVNALLLGDSALYLCASSQPYSYEQYFGPGTRLTVT.

The genes are TRBV12-3 or TRBV12-4 and TRBJ1-2; the D gene is possibly TRBD1 (6 bases). The CDR3 length is 15 residues. Trimming stripped 5 bases from V and 4 bases from J, with 17 bases between. CDR3 in DNA: TGTGCCAGCAGTACGACAGGCTCTACCGTCTATGGCTACACCTTC. This sequence encodes CASSTTGSTVYGYTF.

This clonotype showed up many times. The chain recombines TRBV20-1 with TRBJ2-7; D may be TRBD1 (6 bases). CDR1 DFQATT and CDR2 SNEGSKA come from the germline V gene (reference sequence). The CDR3 spans 15 residues. V lost 0 bases and J lost 2, with 14 bases in between. CDR3 bases: TGCAGTGCTAGAGACTCACAGGGACCTACCTACGAGCAGTACTTC. Its protein product is CSARDSQGPTYEQYF.

This clonotype has just a few counts. The J gene is TRBJ2-7, the V gene TRBV7-2; D perhaps matches TRBD1 (5 bases). V was shortened by 1 base and J by 2 bases, with 6 bases between the two germline ends. The CDR3 covers 13 residues. Germline V gene data show CDR1 as SGHTA and CDR2 as FQGNSA. CDR3 nucleotides: TGTGCCAGCAGCTTAGGACAGCCCTACGAGCAGTACTTC. Protein: CASSLGQPYEQYF.

This clonotype has a count of ten or more. The rearrangement joins TRBV4-3 to TRBJ2-5; 10 nucleotides match TRBD2. Germline V CDR1 and CDR2: LGHNA, YSLEER. The CDR3 covers 15 residues. Germline trimming cut 4 bases from V and 3 bases from J; bases unmatched to any gene: 5. CDR3 sequence: CASSLLLAGEETQYF. The CDR3 nucleotides are TGCGCCAGCAGCCTACTCCTAGCGGGGGAAGAGACCCAGTACTTC.

In this sample, this clonotype is medium-sized. The V gene is TRBV20-1, the J gene TRBJ2-1; TRBD2 is a possible D gene (6 bases). V dropped 2 bases and J dropped 3 bases, with 11 bases sitting between them. Germline-derived CDR1 and CDR2 are DFQATT and SNEGSKA (reference sequence). This CDR3 has 14 amino acids. CDR3 nucleotides: TGCAGTGCTAGAACGGGACTGGACTACAATGAGCAGTTCTTC. Translating it yields CSARTGLDYNEQFF.